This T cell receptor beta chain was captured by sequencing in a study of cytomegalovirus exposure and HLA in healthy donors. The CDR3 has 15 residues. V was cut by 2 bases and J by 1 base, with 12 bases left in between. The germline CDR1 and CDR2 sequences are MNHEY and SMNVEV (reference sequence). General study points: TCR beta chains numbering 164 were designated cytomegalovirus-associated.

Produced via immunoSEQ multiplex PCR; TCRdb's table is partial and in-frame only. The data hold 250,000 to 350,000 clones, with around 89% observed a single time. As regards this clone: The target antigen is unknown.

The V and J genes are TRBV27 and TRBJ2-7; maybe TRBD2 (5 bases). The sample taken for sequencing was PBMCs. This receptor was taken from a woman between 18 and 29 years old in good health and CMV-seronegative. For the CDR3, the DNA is TGTGCCAGCAGTTTAACTAGAACGAGGTCCTACGAGCAGTACTTC. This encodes CASSLTRTRSYEQYF.